These T cell receptor beta chains were read from a single sample in a study of metastatic and nonmetastatic thyroid tumors. TCRdb re-processed the PCR reads through MiXCR. The sample has tens of thousands of clones, 24% seen once. The sequencing input was tumor tissue. These receptor sequences come from a female donor with papillary thyroid cancer or a benign thyroid nodule (not recorded which). Some clones in this sample may be carry-over from other donors' samples. The CDR3 runs from the conserved cysteine through the conserved F or W. Each record gives: J gene, V gene, D gene, clone size, CDR3 protein, CDR3 DNA. D genes are given only for firm matches. Clone size is given for some rows only: seen once, a few or many times, or a class if the clone is expanded.

>TRBJ2-1|TRBV2|-|many
CASSDWRTTYNEQFF
TGTGCCAGCAGTGACTGGCGCACTACCTACAATGAGCAGTTCTTC
>TRBJ1-2|TRBV18|-|-
CASSPPAGTNYGYTF
TGTGCCAGCTCACCACCGGCGGGGACTAACTATGGCTACACCTTC
>TRBJ1-4|TRBV20-1|-|-
CSARESSTNEKLFF
TGCAGTGCTAGAGAAAGTAGCACTAATGAAAAACTGTTTTTT
>TRBJ1-4|TRBV3-1|-|-
CASSRQVGGRGEKLFF
TGTGCCAGCAGCCGCCAAGTAGGCGGGCGGGGTGAAAAACTGTTTTTT
>TRBJ2-7|TRBV2|-|medium-sized
CASSEAVLGEQYF
TGTGCCAGCAGCGAGGCGGTTTTAGGGGAGCAGTACTTC
>TRBJ1-1|TRBV12-3/TRBV12-4|-|few
CASRRNTEAFF
TGTGCCAGCAGACGGAACACTGAAGCTTTCTTT
>TRBJ2-5|TRBV9|-|many
CASSVAGQETQYF
TGTGCCAGCAGCGTAGCAGGTCAAGAGACCCAGTACTTC
>TRBJ1-2|TRBV19|-|-
CASSIFRANYGYTF
TGTGCCAGTAGTATATTTCGGGCGAACTATGGCTACACCTTC
>TRBJ1-5|TRBV28|-|few
CASSLYSNQPQHF
TGTGCCAGCAGTTTATATAGCAATCAGCCCCAGCATTTT
>TRBJ2-7|TRBV5-4|-|-
CASSLAWGPSSYEQYF
TGTGCCAGCAGCTTGGCATGGGGCCCCTCCTCCTACGAGCAGTACTTC
>TRBJ2-2|TRBV6-1|-|-
CASRTANTGELFF
TGTGCCAGCCGGACAGCGAACACCGGGGAGCTGTTTTTT
>TRBJ2-1|TRBV5-1|-|-
CASSLEAQTEQFF
TGCGCCAGCAGCTTGGAAGCCCAAACCGAGCAGTTCTTC
>TRBJ2-7|TRBV27|TRBD2|-
CASSTSVGLRSYEQYF
TGTGCCAGCAGCACCTCGGTGGGACTACGTTCCTACGAGCAGTACTTC
>TRBJ2-1|TRBV11-2|-|-
CASSPRGYNEQFF
TGTGCCAGCTCCCCCCGGGGTTACAATGAGCAGTTCTTC
>TRBJ2-2|TRBV12-3/TRBV12-4|-|many
CASSLSGPHTGELFF
TGTGCCAGCAGTTTAAGTGGGCCTCACACCGGGGAGCTGTTTTTT
>TRBJ1-1|TRBV20-1|-|-
CSASYWNTEAFF
TGCAGTGCTAGTTACTGGAACACTGAAGCTTTCTTT
>TRBJ1-2|TRBV7-9|-|-
CASSLSLDYGYTF
TGTGCCAGCAGCTTAAGCCTTGACTATGGCTACACCTTC
>TRBJ2-5|TRBV10-2|-|medium-sized
CASSEAAQETQYF
TGCGCCAGCAGTGAGGCTGCACAAGAGACCCAGTACTTC
>TRBJ2-7|TRBV6-1|-|-
CASSEEPGPYEQYF
TGTGCCAGCAGTGAAGAGCCGGGACCCTACGAGCAGTACTTC
>TRBJ2-7|TRBV20-1|-|-
CSARDQTGVDYEQYF
TGCAGTGCTAGAGATCAAACGGGGGTTGATTACGAGCAGTACTTC
>TRBJ1-3|TRBV6-1|TRBD1|-
CAISGQGANTIYF
TGTGCCATCAGCGGACAGGGGGCAAACACCATATATTTT
>TRBJ2-5|TRBV12-3/TRBV12-4|-|few
CASSPSGGREDETQYF
TGTGCCAGCAGTCCCTCAGGGGGGCGGGAGGATGAGACCCAGTACTTC
>TRBJ1-2|TRBV5-6|TRBD1|-
CASNRQGARGYTF
TGTGCCAGCAATCGACAGGGGGCGCGCGGCTACACCTTC
>TRBJ2-2|TRBV20-1|TRBD2|-
CSAPGLAGGPSGELFF
TGCAGTGCTCCAGGACTAGCGGGAGGGCCGAGCGGGGAGCTGTTTTTT
>TRBJ2-3|TRBV24-1|-|many
CATREQDTQYF
TGTGCCACCAGGGAACAAGATACGCAGTATTTT
>TRBJ1-1|TRBV20-1|-|-
CSARATARLGEAFF
TGCAGTGCTAGAGCGACAGCCCGTTTAGGGGAAGCTTTCTTT
>TRBJ1-2|TRBV5-6|-|few
CASSSAGQTNSYGYTF
TGTGCCAGCAGCTCGGCGGGGCAGACAAATTCCTATGGCTACACCTTC
>TRBJ2-2|TRBV7-3|-|many
CASSYKALETGELFF
TGTGCCAGCAGCTACAAGGCCCTTGAGACCGGGGAGCTGTTTTTT
>TRBJ2-1|TRBV20-1|TRBD2|-
CSASSTSGVNNEQFF
TGCAGTGCTAGCAGCACTAGCGGAGTAAACAATGAGCAGTTCTTC
>TRBJ1-1|TRBV19|-|many
CASSMRVGGVGTEAFF
TGTGCCAGTAGTATGCGGGTCGGGGGCGTTGGCACTGAAGCTTTCTTT
>TRBJ2-1|TRBV7-8|TRBD2|few
CASSTLDLAGAGGEQFF
TGTGCCAGCAGCACGCTAGATCTAGCGGGGGCTGGAGGTGAGCAGTTCTTC
>TRBJ2-1|TRBV7-2|TRBD2|-
CASSLALAGTSGYNEQFF
TGTGCCAGCAGCTTAGCCTTGGCCGGGACTAGCGGCTACAATGAGCAGTTCTTC
>TRBJ1-6|TRBV3-1|-|many
CASSQGPNSPLHF
TGTGCCAGCAGCCAAGGGCCGAATTCACCCCTCCACTTT